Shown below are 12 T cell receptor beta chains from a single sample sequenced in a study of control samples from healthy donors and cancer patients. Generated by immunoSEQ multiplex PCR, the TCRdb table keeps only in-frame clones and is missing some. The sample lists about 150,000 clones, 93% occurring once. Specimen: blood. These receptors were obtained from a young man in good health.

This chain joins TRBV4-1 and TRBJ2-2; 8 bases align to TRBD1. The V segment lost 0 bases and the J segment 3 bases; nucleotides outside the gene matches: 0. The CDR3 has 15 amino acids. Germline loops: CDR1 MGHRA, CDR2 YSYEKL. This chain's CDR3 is CASSQEDRDTGELFF. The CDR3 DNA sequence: TGCGCCAGCAGCCAAGAGGACAGGGACACCGGGGAGCTGTTTTTT.

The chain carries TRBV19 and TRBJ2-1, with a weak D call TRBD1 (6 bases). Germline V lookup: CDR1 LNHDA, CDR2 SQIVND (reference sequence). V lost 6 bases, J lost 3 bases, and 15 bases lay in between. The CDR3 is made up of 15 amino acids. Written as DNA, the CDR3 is TGTGCCAGTAGAAGGGATTTAGGGGGCTACAATGAGCAGTTCTTC. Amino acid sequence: CASRRDLGGYNEQFF.

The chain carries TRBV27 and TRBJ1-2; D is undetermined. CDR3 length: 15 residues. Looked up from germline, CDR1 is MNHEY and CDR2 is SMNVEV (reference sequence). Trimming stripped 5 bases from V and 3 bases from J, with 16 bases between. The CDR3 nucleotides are TGTGCCAGCAGTCCTGACGGAAGAGTATACTATGGCTACACCTTC. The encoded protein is CASSPDGRVYYGYTF.

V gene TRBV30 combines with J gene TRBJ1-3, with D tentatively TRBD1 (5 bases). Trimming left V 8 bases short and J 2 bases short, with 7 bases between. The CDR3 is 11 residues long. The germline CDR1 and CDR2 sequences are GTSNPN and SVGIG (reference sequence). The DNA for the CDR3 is TGTGCCGGAGGGGCTGGAAACACCATATATTTT. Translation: CAGGAGNTIYF.

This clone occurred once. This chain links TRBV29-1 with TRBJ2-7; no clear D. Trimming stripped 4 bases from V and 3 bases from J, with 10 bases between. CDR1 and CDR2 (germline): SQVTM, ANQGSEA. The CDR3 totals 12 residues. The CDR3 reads CSVAPAGYEQYF. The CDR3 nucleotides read TGCAGCGTTGCTCCTGCCGGCTACGAGCAGTACTTC.

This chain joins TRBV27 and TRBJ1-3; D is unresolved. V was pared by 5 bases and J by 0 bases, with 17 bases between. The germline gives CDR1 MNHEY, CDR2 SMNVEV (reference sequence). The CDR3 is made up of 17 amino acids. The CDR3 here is CASSPTMRLSSGNTIYF. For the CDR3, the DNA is TGTGCCAGCAGTCCAACGATGAGGCTAAGCTCTGGAAACACCATATATTTT.

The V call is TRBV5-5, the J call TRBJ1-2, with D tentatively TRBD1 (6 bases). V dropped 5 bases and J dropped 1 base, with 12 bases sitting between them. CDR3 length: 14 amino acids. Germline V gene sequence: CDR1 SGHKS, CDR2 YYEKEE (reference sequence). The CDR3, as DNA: TGTGCCAGCAGGCGGCCAGGGGATAACTATGGCTACACCTTC. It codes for CASRRPGDNYGYTF.

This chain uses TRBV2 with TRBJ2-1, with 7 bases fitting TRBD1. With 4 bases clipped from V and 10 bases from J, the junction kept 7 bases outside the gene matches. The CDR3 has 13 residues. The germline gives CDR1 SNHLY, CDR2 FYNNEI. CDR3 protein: CASSVGGSYEQFF. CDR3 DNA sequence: TGTGCCAGCAGTGTAGGGGGCTCCTACGAGCAGTTCTTC.

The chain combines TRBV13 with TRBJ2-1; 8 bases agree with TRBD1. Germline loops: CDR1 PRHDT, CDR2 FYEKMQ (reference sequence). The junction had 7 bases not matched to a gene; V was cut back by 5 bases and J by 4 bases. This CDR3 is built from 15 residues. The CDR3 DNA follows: TGTGCCAGCAGCATCGGACAGGGTCCTTACAATGAGCAGTTCTTC. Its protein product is CASSIGQGPYNEQFF.

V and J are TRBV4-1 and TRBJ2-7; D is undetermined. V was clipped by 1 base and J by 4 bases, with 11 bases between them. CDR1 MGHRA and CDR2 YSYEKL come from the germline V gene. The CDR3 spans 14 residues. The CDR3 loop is CASSQGAGRYEQYF. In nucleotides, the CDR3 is TGCGCCAGCAGCCAAGGAGCAGGAAGATACGAGCAGTACTTC.

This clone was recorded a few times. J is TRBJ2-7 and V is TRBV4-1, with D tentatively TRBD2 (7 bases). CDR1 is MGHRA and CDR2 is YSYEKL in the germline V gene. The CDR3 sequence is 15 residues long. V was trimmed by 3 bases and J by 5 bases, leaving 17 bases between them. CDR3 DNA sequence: TGCGCCAGCAGCCACCGAACTACAGGGAGGGACGAGCAGTACTTC. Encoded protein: CASSHRTTGRDEQYF.

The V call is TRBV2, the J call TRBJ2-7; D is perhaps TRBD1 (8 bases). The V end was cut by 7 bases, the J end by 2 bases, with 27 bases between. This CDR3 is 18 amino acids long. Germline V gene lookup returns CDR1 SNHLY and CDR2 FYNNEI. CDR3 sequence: CASKAGARGQTQPYEQYF. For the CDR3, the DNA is TGTGCCAGCAAGGCGGGGGCCAGGGGGCAGACCCAGCCCTACGAGCAGTACTTC.